This note documents a single T cell receptor (beta chain) sequence. Its target is unknown. The record originates from a study of cytomegalovirus exposure and HLA in healthy donors. Germline V gene lookup returns CDR1 MNHEY and CDR2 SVGAGI. Germline trimming cut 2 bases from V and 6 bases from J; bases unmatched to any gene: 4. The CDR3 sequence is 15 residues long. PCR primers comprised 60 Vbeta and 13 Jbeta primers. Produced via immunoSEQ multiplex PCR; TCRdb's table is partial and in-frame only. The profile covers 75,000 to 95,000 clones, with under 80% appearing a single time and under 8% taken by the ten largest. Participants comprised healthy donors of bone marrow. Whole-study results and caveats: Immune exposure data for these donors was limited to CMV serostatus. Follow-up analysis seemed to connect common viral pathogens with several of the most significant clusters identified.

The V gene is TRBV6-5, the J gene TRBJ1-6; 7 nucleotides align to TRBD1. The sequenced sample consisted of PBMCs. The receptor's source is a woman in her 30s in good health and CMV-seronegative. CDR3: CASSYRQGSNSPLHF. The CDR3 DNA sequence: TGTGCCAGCAGTTACAGACAGGGTTCTAATTCACCCCTCCACTTT.